Listed below are T cell receptor beta chains from one sample, sequenced in a study of technical replicates of blood from several donors. Sequencing was performed with immunoSEQ multiplex PCR; in TCRdb, only in-frame clones are kept and a portion is missing. The sample holds 55,000 to 75,000 clones, more than 75% seen once. Sequencing was done on a sample of PBMCs. Every receptor here comes from a human donor in good health. Some clones in this sample may be carry-over from other donors' samples. The CDR3 runs from the conserved cysteine through the conserved F or W. Each record gives: CDR3 protein, CDR3 DNA, J gene, D gene, clone size, CDR3 length, V gene. A D gene is named only where the DNA matches it firmly. Size tells how often a clone was seen (once, few, many) or the class of an expanded clone, and some rows leave it out.

CASSFAGRGENEKLFF	TGCGCCAGCAGCTTCGCCGGGAGAGGAGAGAATGAAAAACTGTTTTTT	TRBJ1-4	-	-	16	TRBV5-1
CASSPDNFGYTF	TGTGCCAGCAGTCCCGACAACTTTGGCTACACCTTC	TRBJ1-2	-	-	12	TRBV6-1
CASRPGQMNTEAFF	TGCGCCAGCCGGCCGGGACAGATGAACACTGAAGCTTTCTTT	TRBJ1-1	TRBD1	-	14	TRBV5-1
CATSGFVGEKLFF	TGTGCCACATCGGGGTTTGTAGGGGAAAAACTGTTTTTT	TRBJ1-4	-	-	13	TRBV6-6
CASSFGSGTSPGLSYGYTF	TGTGCCAGCAGCTTCGGTTCCGGGACATCGCCCGGTTTATCCTATGGCTACACCTTC	TRBJ1-2	-	once	19	TRBV5-6
CASSLGAGTDTQYF	TGCGCCAGCAGCTTAGGTGCGGGGACAGATACGCAGTATTTT	TRBJ2-3	-	-	14	TRBV5-1
CASSSSMGPQETQYF	TGTGCCAGCAGCTCCTCTATGGGGCCGCAAGAGACCCAGTACTTC	TRBJ2-5	-	-	15	TRBV7-3
CASSLWTSGMVQETQYF	TGTGCCAGCAGTTTATGGACTAGCGGGATGGTCCAAGAGACCCAGTACTTC	TRBJ2-5	TRBD2	-	17	TRBV28
CASSLLNPTVGQGKDF	TGTGCCAGCAGTTTACTCAATCCAACCGTGGGACAGGGGAAGGACTTC	TRBJ2-7	TRBD1	-	16	TRBV27
CASSLALGGRGDSGTQYF	TGTGCCAGCAGCTTAGCCCTCGGGGGGCGGGGGGACTCGGGGACCCAGTACTTC	TRBJ2-5	TRBD2	-	18	TRBV7-2
CASSLPGGVSYGYTF	TGTGCCAGCAGCCTCCCTGGGGGGGTGAGCTATGGCTACACCTTC	TRBJ1-2	-	-	15	TRBV5-5
CAWGSGAKNIQYF	TGTGCCTGGGGTAGTGGTGCCAAAAACATTCAGTACTTC	TRBJ2-4	-	-	13	TRBV30
CASSQLLAGAGNEQFF	TGCGCCAGCAGCCAACTCCTAGCGGGAGCAGGGAATGAGCAGTTCTTC	TRBJ2-1	TRBD2	-	16	TRBV4-3
CASSLGQHNQPQHF	TGTGCCAGCAGCTTGGGACAGCACAATCAGCCCCAGCATTTT	TRBJ1-5	-	-	14	TRBV5-6
CASSPIWDTLAKNIQYF	TGTGCCAGCAGCCCAATTTGGGACACCCTAGCCAAAAACATTCAGTACTTC	TRBJ2-4	-	-	17	TRBV7-2
CASSSGLASSYNEQFF	TGCGCCAGCAGCTCGGGACTAGCGAGCTCCTACAATGAGCAGTTCTTC	TRBJ2-1	TRBD2	-	16	TRBV5-1
CASSLVDNPGGFLSTDTQYF	TGTGCCAGCAGCCTCGTAGATAACCCCGGGGGTTTTCTCAGCACAGATACGCAGTATTTT	TRBJ2-3	-	-	20	TRBV7-6
CASSQDREAYEQYF	TGCGCCAGCAGCCAAGATCGGGAAGCCTACGAGCAGTACTTC	TRBJ2-7	-	few	14	TRBV4-3
CATSRGRLAAYQETQYF	TGTGCCACCAGCAGAGGCCGACTAGCGGCCTATCAAGAGACCCAGTACTTC	TRBJ2-5	TRBD2	-	17	TRBV15
CAKERGPVYEQYF	TGTGCCAAAGAGCGGGGGCCCGTTTACGAGCAGTACTTC	TRBJ2-7	TRBD2	-	13	TRBV19
CASSKLAGEPIQYF	TGTGCCAGCAGCAAACTAGCGGGGGAACCCATTCAGTACTTC	TRBJ2-4	TRBD2	few	14	TRBV11-2
CASSPREGNTGELFF	TGTGCCAGCAGCCCGCGGGAGGGGAACACCGGGGAGCTGTTTTTT	TRBJ2-2	TRBD2	-	15	TRBV5-4
CASSPGEDEQYF	TGTGCCAGCAGCCCCGGTGAGGACGAGCAGTACTTC	TRBJ2-7	-	-	12	TRBV5-5
CASSYSSGTGGAYTF	TGTGCCAGCAGTTACTCGTCCGGGACAGGGGGCGCCTACACCTTC	TRBJ1-2	TRBD1	-	15	TRBV6-5
CASSQNEATNEKLFF	TGCGCCAGCAGTCAAAACGAGGCAACTAATGAAAAACTGTTTTTT	TRBJ1-4	-	-	15	TRBV23-1
CASSLRPGTSGQETQYF	TGTGCCAGCAGCCTCCGCCCCGGGACTAGCGGTCAAGAGACCCAGTACTTC	TRBJ2-5	TRBD2	-	17	TRBV11-2
CASSQGFQGVDIQYF	TGCGCCAGCAGCCAAGGCTTCCAGGGGGTGGACATTCAGTACTTC	TRBJ2-4	TRBD1	-	15	TRBV4-3
CSVSRATSGNNEQFF	TGCAGCGTCTCCCGGGCGACTAGCGGGAACAATGAGCAGTTCTTC	TRBJ2-1	TRBD2	-	15	TRBV29-1
CASSNGGTYTDTQYF	TGTGCCAGCAGCAACGGAGGTACCTACACAGATACGCAGTATTTT	TRBJ2-3	-	once	15	TRBV5-8
CASSLQTGMSGNTIYF	TGTGCCAGCAGCCTGCAAACCGGGATGTCTGGAAACACCATATATTTT	TRBJ1-3	-	-	16	TRBV7-9
CASKQGSGDIQYF	TGCGCCAGCAAACAGGGGAGTGGGGACATTCAGTACTTC	TRBJ2-4	TRBD1	-	13	TRBV5-1
CASSKGQGQPQHF	TGTGCCAGCAGCAAAGGACAGGGGCAGCCCCAGCATTTT	TRBJ1-5	-	large	13	TRBV21-1
CASSPWTGTGELFF	TGTGCCAGCTCACCGTGGACAGGGACCGGGGAGCTGTTTTTT	TRBJ2-2	TRBD1	-	14	TRBV18
CASSEALIYSGRETDTQYF	TGTGCCAGCAGTGAAGCGCTTATTTATAGCGGGAGAGAGACAGATACGCAGTATTTT	TRBJ2-3	TRBD2	-	19	TRBV2
CASSDYGYGYTF	TGTGCCAGCAGCGACTATGGATATGGCTACACCTTC	TRBJ1-2	-	-	12	TRBV7-2
CASSSGVGLAGGPALKQYF	TGTGCCAGTAGTTCCGGAGTGGGACTAGCGGGGGGCCCTGCACTCAAGCAGTACTTC	TRBJ2-7	TRBD2	-	19	TRBV19
CASSSEAGGYEQYF	TGTGCCAGCAGCTCGGAGGCAGGAGGTTACGAGCAGTACTTC	TRBJ2-7	-	-	14	TRBV11-2
CASSRNVAGGPETQYF	TGCGCCAGCAGCCGGAACGTAGCGGGGGGGCCCGAGACCCAGTACTTC	TRBJ2-5	TRBD2	once	16	TRBV4-3
CASSPYTGPGANVLTF	TGCGCCAGCAGCCCGTATACAGGGCCTGGGGCCAACGTCCTGACTTTC	TRBJ2-6	-	-	16	TRBV5-1
CASSRVALSTDTQYF	TGCGCCAGCAGCCGGGTAGCGCTAAGCACAGATACGCAGTATTTT	TRBJ2-3	-	-	15	TRBV4-3
CASSLDEDEKLFF	TGTGCCAGCAGCTTGGACGAGGATGAAAAACTGTTTTTT	TRBJ1-4	-	-	13	TRBV5-6
CSVLLLCSFGQGIWDYGYTF	TGCAGCGTTCTTTTGTTGTGTTCGTTCGGTCAGGGAATCTGGGACTATGGCTACACCTTC	TRBJ1-2	-	once	20	TRBV29-1
CASSRVWRDSGSHEQFF	TGCGCCAGCAGCCGAGTCTGGCGGGACTCTGGGTCACATGAGCAGTTCTTC	TRBJ2-1	-	-	17	TRBV4-1
CASSLVGDSTEAFF	TGTGCCAGCAGCTTAGTCGGGGATAGCACTGAAGCTTTCTTT	TRBJ1-1	-	-	14	TRBV7-9
CASSSTSGSLYEQYF	TGTGCCAGCAGCTCTACTAGCGGGAGCTTATACGAGCAGTACTTC	TRBJ2-7	TRBD2	-	15	TRBV5-6
CAISGLVSYEQYF	TGTGCCATCAGCGGACTAGTCTCCTACGAGCAGTACTTC	TRBJ2-7	TRBD2	-	13	TRBV10-3
CASSRQGSSNQPQHF	TGTGCCAGCAGCCGACAGGGGAGTAGCAATCAGCCCCAGCATTTT	TRBJ1-5	TRBD1	-	15	TRBV2
CASSLYPSGAYTDTQYF	TGTGCCAGCAGCTTATATCCTAGCGGGGCTTACACAGATACGCAGTATTTT	TRBJ2-3	TRBD2	-	17	TRBV7-9
CASSLLGAGDTGELFF	TGTGCCAGCAGTTTATTGGGGGCTGGGGACACCGGGGAGCTGTTTTTT	TRBJ2-2	-	-	16	TRBV28
CASSPMSDTQYF	TGTGCCAGCAGCCCCATGTCAGATACGCAGTATTTT	TRBJ2-3	-	-	12	TRBV7-9
CASSRVAGQLNYGYTF	TGTGCCAGCAGCCGAGTAGCCGGACAGCTGAACTATGGCTACACCTTC	TRBJ1-2	-	-	16	TRBV14
CASSFELAGEGDEQFF	TGTGCCAGCAGTTTCGAACTAGCGGGGGAGGGGGATGAGCAGTTCTTC	TRBJ2-1	TRBD2	-	16	TRBV27
CASSPDGQFNEKLFF	TGTGCCAGCTCACCAGACGGACAGTTTAATGAAAAACTGTTTTTT	TRBJ1-4	-	once	15	TRBV18